This is a list of T cell receptor beta chains from one sample in a study of blood T cell repertoires in COVID-19. Produced via immunoSEQ multiplex PCR; TCRdb's table is partial and in-frame only. Of 90,000 or so clones listed, 70% to 80% were seen once; the top ten hold about 24%. The sequencing input was peripheral blood. All receptors come from a human donor in a cohort sampled during active COVID-19. Both conserved end residues are part of each CDR3. Fields, in order: clone size, D gene, V gene, J gene, CDR3 protein, CDR3 DNA. A D gene is named only where the DNA matches it firmly. Only part of the rows carry a size: once, few, many, or a class if the clone is expanded.

clone_size: few; d_call: .; v_call: TRBV28; j_call: TRBJ1-1; cdr3_aa: CASSPNVPPNEAFF; cdr3_nt: TGTGCCAGCAGTCCCAACGTCCCCCCTAATGAAGCTTTCTTT
clone_size: .; d_call: .; v_call: TRBV11-2; j_call: TRBJ2-7; cdr3_aa: CASSLEGSASYEQYF; cdr3_nt: TGTGCCAGCAGCTTAGAGGGTAGCGCCTCCTACGAGCAGTACTTC
clone_size: .; d_call: TRBD2; v_call: TRBV5-6; j_call: TRBJ2-3; cdr3_aa: CASSLSGVTRDTQYF; cdr3_nt: TGTGCCAGCAGCCTTAGCGGGGTTACCAGAGATACGCAGTATTTT
clone_size: .; d_call: TRBD1; v_call: TRBV7-9; j_call: TRBJ2-2; cdr3_aa: CASSLAGGRTLTGELFF; cdr3_nt: TGTGCCAGCAGCTTAGCAGGGGGCAGGACCTTAACCGGGGAGCTGTTTTTT
clone_size: .; d_call: TRBD1; v_call: TRBV2; j_call: TRBJ1-1; cdr3_aa: CATKGQGNTEAFF; cdr3_nt: TGTGCCACCAAGGGACAGGGTAACACTGAAGCTTTCTTT
clone_size: .; d_call: TRBD2; v_call: TRBV5-4; j_call: TRBJ2-1; cdr3_aa: CASSLTSGAYNEQFF; cdr3_nt: TGTGCCAGCAGCTTGACTAGCGGGGCCTACAATGAGCAGTTCTTC
clone_size: few; d_call: .; v_call: TRBV20-1; j_call: TRBJ2-7; cdr3_aa: CSASPTGSSYEQYF; cdr3_nt: TGCAGTGCTAGTCCCACAGGGAGCTCCTACGAGCAGTACTTC
clone_size: .; d_call: .; v_call: TRBV7-3; j_call: TRBJ2-3; cdr3_aa: CASRGGRGALSTDTQYF; cdr3_nt: TGTGCCAGCCGGGGTGGTCGGGGGGCGCTTAGCACAGATACGCAGTATTTT
clone_size: .; d_call: TRBD1; v_call: TRBV5-8; j_call: TRBJ1-2; cdr3_aa: CASSLIQGDSGYTF; cdr3_nt: TGTGCCAGCAGCTTGATACAGGGGGACTCTGGCTACACCTTC
clone_size: few; d_call: .; v_call: TRBV6-5; j_call: TRBJ1-1; cdr3_aa: CASSYSGVSTEAFF; cdr3_nt: TGTGCCAGCAGTTACTCAGGGGTTAGCACTGAAGCTTTCTTT
clone_size: .; d_call: .; v_call: TRBV11-2; j_call: TRBJ1-6; cdr3_aa: CASSSQGSSGNSPLHF; cdr3_nt: TGTGCCAGCAGCTCACAGGGTTCCTCTGGGAATTCACCCCTCCACTTT
clone_size: few; d_call: .; v_call: TRBV12-3/TRBV12-4; j_call: TRBJ1-4; cdr3_aa: CASSSQAQKLFF; cdr3_nt: TGTGCCAGCAGTTCCCAGGCCCAAAAACTGTTTTTT
clone_size: .; d_call: TRBD2; v_call: TRBV25-1; j_call: TRBJ2-3; cdr3_aa: CASSETSGSGTQYF; cdr3_nt: TGTGCCAGCAGTGAGACTAGCGGGAGTGGTACGCAGTATTTT
clone_size: .; d_call: TRBD1; v_call: TRBV28; j_call: TRBJ2-6; cdr3_aa: CASTGGQGSSGANVLTF; cdr3_nt: TGTGCCAGCACCGGGGGACAGGGTTCGTCTGGGGCCAACGTCCTGACTTTC
clone_size: .; d_call: TRBD2; v_call: TRBV11-2; j_call: TRBJ2-7; cdr3_aa: CASSPSLAGYEQYF; cdr3_nt: TGTGCCAGCAGCCCATCGCTAGCGGGCTACGAGCAGTACTTC
clone_size: .; d_call: .; v_call: TRBV2; j_call: TRBJ1-2; cdr3_aa: CASSSRFEQVEWNYGYTF; cdr3_nt: TGTGCCAGCAGTTCTAGATTCGAACAGGTCGAGTGGAACTATGGCTACACCTTC
clone_size: .; d_call: .; v_call: TRBV7-8; j_call: TRBJ1-2; cdr3_aa: CASSPTRMGGDDGYTF; cdr3_nt: TGTGCCAGCAGCCCCACGAGGATGGGGGGGGACGATGGCTACACCTTC